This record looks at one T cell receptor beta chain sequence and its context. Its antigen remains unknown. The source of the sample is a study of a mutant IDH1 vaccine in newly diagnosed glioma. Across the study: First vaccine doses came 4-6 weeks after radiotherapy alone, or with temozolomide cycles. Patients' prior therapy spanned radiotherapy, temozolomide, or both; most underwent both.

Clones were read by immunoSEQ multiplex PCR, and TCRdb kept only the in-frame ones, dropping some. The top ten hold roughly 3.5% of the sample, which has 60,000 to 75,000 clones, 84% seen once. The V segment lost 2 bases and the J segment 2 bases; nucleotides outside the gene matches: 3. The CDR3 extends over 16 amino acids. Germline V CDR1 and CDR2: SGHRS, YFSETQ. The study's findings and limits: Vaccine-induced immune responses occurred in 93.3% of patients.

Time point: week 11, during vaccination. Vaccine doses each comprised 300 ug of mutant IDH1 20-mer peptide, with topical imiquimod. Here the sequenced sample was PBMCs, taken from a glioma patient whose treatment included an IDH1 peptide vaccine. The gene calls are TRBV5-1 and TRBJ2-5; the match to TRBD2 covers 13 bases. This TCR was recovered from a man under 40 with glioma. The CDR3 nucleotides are TGCGCCAGCAGCTTAGGACTAGCGGGGGCTCAAGAGACCCAGTACTTC. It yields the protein CASSLGLAGAQETQYF.